This T cell receptor (beta chain) originates from a study of blood T cell repertoires in COVID-19. For the study at large: T cells, B-cell-depleted T cells, or PBMCs provided the cDNA or gDNA that served as material.

Original processing notes: The assay estimated nucleated cells by amplifying reference gene primers. Profiling relied on immunoSEQ multiplex PCR, and the TCRdb table lists in-frame clones only, not all of them. The DNA was the basis for D and trimming; V, J and clone size are from that table. The repertoire consists of 300,000 to 500,000 clones, with roughly 90% occurring once and the leading ten covering 0.97%. Enrollees, roughly 18 to 90 years old, lived in some 24 US areas. Participants' own reports of clinical history determined their cohort assignment. Between the trimmed V and J ends, which lost 5 bases and 1 base, there was a span of 14 bases. Germline values: CDR1 MNHNS, CDR2 SASEGT. The CDR3 is 15 amino acids.

The receptor's source is a woman aged 25 to 39 with acute COVID-19. The chain recombines TRBV6-1 with TRBJ1-1; possible D gene TRBD1, 5 bases. The sequencing input was PBMCs or T cells enriched from blood (not recorded which). The CDR3 DNA is TGTGCCAGCAGTTCTCAGGGTCACACGAACACTGAAGCTTTCTTT. It codes for CASSSQGHTNTEAFF.